This record concerns one T cell receptor (beta chain) sequence. Its antigen is undetermined. Method: immunoSEQ multiplex PCR; TCRdb's copy keeps in-frame clones and lacks some. The table lists roughly 120,000 clones, roughly nine tenths of them singletons, with 4.4% in the top ten. This entry belongs to a study of cytomegalovirus exposure and HLA in healthy donors. These donors were members of the roughly 120-subject validation cohort, a group separate from the roughly 670-subject first cohort. Germline assignment: CDR1 LNHNV and CDR2 YYDKDF (reference sequence). With V trimmed by 4 bases and J by 9 bases, 6 bases remained unmatched. The CDR3 covers 14 residues. Study-level findings and limits: The tendency of first-cohort TCR clusters to co-occur in the roughly 130 validation repertoires emerged from a later analysis.

This TCR was sampled from a man younger than 35 in good health and CMV-seropositive. The J gene is TRBJ1-6, the V gene TRBV15; 7 bases match TRBD1. Input material: PBMCs. This chain's CDR3 is CATSTRDSVSPLHF. CDR3 DNA sequence: TGTGCCACCAGCACCCGGGACAGTGTTTCACCCCTCCACTTT.